The rows below give T cell receptor beta chains drawn from one sample of a study of OX40 agonist ivuxolimab in advanced cancers. The protocol was immunoSEQ multiplex PCR, while the TCRdb copy is restricted to in-frame clones and leaves out a portion. The table lists 98,000 or so clones, approximately 90% of them singletons. The sample here was CD4+ or CD8+ T cells sorted from blood, taken in a trial of the OX40 agonist ivuxolimab. The origin of the receptors is an adult with an advanced solid tumor such as melanoma, head and neck, liver or kidney cancer. Each CDR3 is given with its conserved first and last residue. The D gene is left open where the match is weak. The size of a clone is reported for some rows only, either as once, few or many, or as a class for expanded clones.

clone_size d_call j_call v_call cdr3_nt cdr3_aa
- - TRBJ1-4 TRBV5-1 TGCGCCAGCAGTCCCGGGACAACAACTAATGAAAAACTGTTTTTT CASSPGTTTNEKLFF
- TRBD2 TRBJ2-3 TRBV7-6 TGTGCCAGCAGCTTAGCGCTAGCGGGGGGCACAGATACGCAGTATTTT CASSLALAGGTDTQYF
- TRBD2 TRBJ2-4 TRBV11-3 TGTGCCAGCAGCCCTGGGACTAGCGGAGGCATTCAGTACTTC CASSPGTSGGIQYF
- TRBD1 TRBJ1-5 TRBV6-5 TGTGCCAGCAGTGCTTCCAGGACAGGTCAGCCCCAGCATTTT CASSASRTGQPQHF
- - TRBJ1-1 TRBV7-2 TGTGCCAGCAGCTTCGACAGTAACACTGAAGCTTTCTTT CASSFDSNTEAFF
- - TRBJ2-3 TRBV4-3 TGCGCCAGCAGCCAAGGCATCGGAGATACGCAGTATTTT CASSQGIGDTQYF
- TRBD2 TRBJ2-3 TRBV5-4 TGTGCCAGCAGCCCGGGACTAGCGGGAGGCACTCGCACAGATACGCAGTATTTT CASSPGLAGGTRTDTQYF
- - TRBJ2-2 TRBV11-2 TGTGCCAGCAGCCCCACCACCCCGGGGGAGCTGTTTTTT CASSPTTPGELFF
once - TRBJ2-6 TRBV6-5 TGTGCCAGCAGACAGGGTTCGGGGGCCAACGTCCTGACTTTC CASRQGSGANVLTF
once - TRBJ2-2 TRBV5-1 TGCGCCAGCCGTCTCCGGGAGAGGCGCACCGGGGAGCTGTTTTTT CASRLRERRTGELFF
- - TRBJ2-1 TRBV18 TGTGCCAGCTCACCACCGTCCTCCGCATCGTACAATGAGCAGTTCTTC CASSPPSSASYNEQFF
- TRBD2 TRBJ2-3 TRBV5-1 TGCGCCAGCAGCCTCGGACTAGCGGCCCGCACAGATACGCAGTATTTT CASSLGLAARTDTQYF
- - TRBJ1-5 TRBV6-6 TGTGCCAGCAGTTACTCTGGGCAGGCCCAGCATTTT CASSYSGQAQHF
once TRBD1 TRBJ1-3 TRBV28 TGTGCCAGCAGCATCGACAGGGTGGGGAACACCATATATTTT CASSIDRVGNTIYF
- - TRBJ1-6 TRBV10-3 TGTGCCATCAAAGGCCTAGGTTATTCACCCCTCCACTTT CAIKGLGYSPLHF
- TRBD1 TRBJ2-1 TRBV5-8 TGTGCCAGCAGCCATCGGGACAGGAACCACAATGAGCAGTTCTTC CASSHRDRNHNEQFF
- - TRBJ1-2 TRBV6-5 TGTGCCAGCTCCAAAGATTATCTCTATGGCTACACCTTC CASSKDYLYGYTF
- - TRBJ1-4 TRBV25-1 TGTGCCAGCAGTGTCTCGGGGGGAGATGAAAAACTGTTTTTT CASSVSGGDEKLFF
once - TRBJ1-4 TRBV5-6 TGTGCCAGCAGCTTGGGAACAGGCACCTCTAATGAAAAACTGTTTTTT CASSLGTGTSNEKLFF
- - TRBJ2-2 TRBV12-5 TGTGCTAGTGGTTTGGTAGGTGGGGAGAACACCGGGGAGCTGTTTTTT CASGLVGGENTGELFF
- TRBD1 TRBJ2-3 TRBV7-2 TGTGCCAGCAGCTTGACAGGGGCTCTAGGTGTGGATACGCAGTATTTT CASSLTGALGVDTQYF
- TRBD1 TRBJ1-1 TRBV7-3 TGTGCCAGCAGCTCAGGGGGCCCCACTGAAGCTTTCTTT CASSSGGPTEAFF
- - TRBJ1-1 TRBV20-1 TGCAGTGGGAGGATGAACACTGAAGCTTTCTTT CSGRMNTEAFF
- - TRBJ1-5 TRBV6-5 TGTGCCAGCAGTTACTCCCGGGATCAGCCCCAGCATTTT CASSYSRDQPQHF
- - TRBJ1-1 TRBV11-2 TGTGCCAGCAGCTCTGTCAAAGGCGGGTTGAGCACTGAAGCTTTCTTT CASSSVKGGLSTEAFF
- TRBD1 TRBJ1-5 TRBV5-1 TGCGCCAGCAGCCCGGGACAGCCGGATCAGCCCCAGCATTTT CASSPGQPDQPQHF
- TRBD1 TRBJ1-5 TRBV6-5 TGTGCCAGCCGAGGACAGGGGGTCAATCAGCCCCAGCATTTT CASRGQGVNQPQHF
- - TRBJ2-1 TRBV10-2 TGCGCCAGCAGGGATTATGAGCGGTCCTACAATGAGCAGTTCTTC CASRDYERSYNEQFF
- - TRBJ1-1 TRBV2 TGTGCCAGCAGTGATGGGTTGAACACTGAAGCTTTCTTT CASSDGLNTEAFF
- TRBD2 TRBJ2-2 TRBV10-2 TGCGCCAGCACCGAAGCGGGAGAAGGCACCGGGGAGCTGTTTTTT CASTEAGEGTGELFF
few TRBD2 TRBJ2-2 TRBV7-2 TGTGCCAGCAGCTTAAAAGCGGGAGGGCCCGGGGAGCTGTTTTTT CASSLKAGGPGELFF